This TCR beta chain was observed in a study of cytomegalovirus exposure and HLA in healthy donors. Germline loops: CDR1 SGHVS, CDR2 FQNEAQ. The CDR3 has 11 residues. V was shortened by 6 bases and J by 5 bases, with 4 bases between the two germline ends. TCRdb's table, derived via immunoSEQ multiplex PCR, lists solely in-frame clones and lacks some. This sample carries approximately 120,000 clones, about 91% of them seen once, and the ten largest clones take 1.1%. The V and J genes are TRBV7-8 and TRBJ2-2; no firm D call. The receptor was derived from a woman aged 18-29 years in good health and CMV-seronegative. Sequencing was performed on PBMCs. The CDR3 DNA reads TGTGCCAGCAGTTATACCGGGGAGCTGTTTTTT. It is translated as CASSYTGELFF.